This T cell receptor beta chain was observed in a study of blood T cell repertoires in COVID-19. About the research overall: Collection of acute and convalescent COVID-19 samples took place in the United States, Italy and Spain. In each case, the material was cDNA or gDNA derived from T cells, B-cell-depleted T cells, or PBMCs.

This CDR3 has 14 residues. Trimming took off 3 bases at V and 6 bases at J, with 12 bases between the two ends. CDR1 is LNHDA and CDR2 is SQIVND in the germline V gene (reference sequence). Authors' methods: Reference gene primer amplification gave estimated nucleated cell counts. Profiled with immunoSEQ multiplex PCR; TCRdb holds only in-frame clones, not every one. The DNA gave D and trimming, while V, J and clone size come from that table. The sample lists about 130,000 clones, approximately 79% occurring once. Cohorts were assigned according to the clinical history that participants reported. The clonotype was recovered from a man aged 40-49 years with acute COVID-19. This chain connects TRBV19 to TRBJ1-5; perhaps TRBD1 as D (5 bases). The sample taken for sequencing was PBMCs or T cells enriched from blood (not recorded which). CDR3 bases: TGTGCCAGTAGTATTGGAGGGGACGGTCAGCCCCAGCATTTT. It specifies CASSIGGDGQPQHF.